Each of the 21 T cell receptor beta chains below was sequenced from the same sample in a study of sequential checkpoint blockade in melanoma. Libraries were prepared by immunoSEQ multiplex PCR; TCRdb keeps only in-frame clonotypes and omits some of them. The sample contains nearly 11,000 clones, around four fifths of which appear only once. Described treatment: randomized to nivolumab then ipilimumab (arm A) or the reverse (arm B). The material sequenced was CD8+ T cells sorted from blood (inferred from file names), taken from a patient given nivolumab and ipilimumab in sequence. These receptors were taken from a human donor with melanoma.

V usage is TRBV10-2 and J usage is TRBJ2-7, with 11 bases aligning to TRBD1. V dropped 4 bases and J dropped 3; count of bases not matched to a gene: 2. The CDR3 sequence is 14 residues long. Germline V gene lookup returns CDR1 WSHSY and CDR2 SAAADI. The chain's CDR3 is CASSVDRGHYEQYF. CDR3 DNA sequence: TGCGCCAGCAGTGTGGACAGGGGGCACTACGAGCAGTACTTC.

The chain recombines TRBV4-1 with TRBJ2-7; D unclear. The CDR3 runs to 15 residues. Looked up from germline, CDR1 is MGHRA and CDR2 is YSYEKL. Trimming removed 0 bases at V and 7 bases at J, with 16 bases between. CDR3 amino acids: CASSQDAARAGEQYF. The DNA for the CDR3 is TGCGCCAGCAGCCAAGACGCAGCCAGAGCCGGGGAGCAGTACTTC.

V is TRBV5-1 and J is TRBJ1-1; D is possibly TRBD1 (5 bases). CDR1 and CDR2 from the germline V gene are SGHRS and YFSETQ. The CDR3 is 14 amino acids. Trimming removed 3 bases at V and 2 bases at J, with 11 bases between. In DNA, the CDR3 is TGCGCCAGCAGCTGGCGGGACTTCAACACTGAAGCTTTCTTT. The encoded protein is CASSWRDFNTEAFF.

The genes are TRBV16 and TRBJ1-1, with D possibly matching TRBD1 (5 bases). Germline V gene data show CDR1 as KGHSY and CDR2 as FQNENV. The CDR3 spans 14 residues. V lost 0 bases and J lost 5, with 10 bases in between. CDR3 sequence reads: CASSQSKGRTEAFF. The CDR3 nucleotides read TGTGCCAGCAGCCAATCTAAGGGGCGGACTGAAGCTTTCTTT.

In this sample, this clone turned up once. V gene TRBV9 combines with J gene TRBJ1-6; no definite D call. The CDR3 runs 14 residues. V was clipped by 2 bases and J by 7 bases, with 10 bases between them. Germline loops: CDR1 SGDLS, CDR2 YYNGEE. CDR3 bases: TGTGCCAGCAGCGTGAAAGTGCAGAATTCACCCCTCCACTTT. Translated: CASSVKVQNSPLHF.

The CDR3 coding sequence is TGTGCCAGCAGCCAGAGATGGACAGGGGGCTACGAGCAGTACTTC. Its protein is CASSQRWTGGYEQYF. V usage is TRBV4-2 and J usage is TRBJ2-7; TRBD1 agrees at 10 bases. The CDR3 is 15 amino acids. J lost 3 bases, V lost 3 bases, and 5 bases had no gene match. CDR1 and CDR2 (germline): LGHNA, YNFKEQ.

The CDR3 is CASSYDRYNYGYTF. The CDR3 DNA follows: TGCGCCAGCAGCTACGACAGGTATAACTATGGCTACACCTTC. The gene calls are TRBV5-1 and TRBJ1-2; D might be TRBD1 (6 bases). CDR3 length equals 14 residues. V shed 3 bases and J shed 1 base, with 10 bases lying between them. Germline CDR1 SGHRS, CDR2 YFSETQ.

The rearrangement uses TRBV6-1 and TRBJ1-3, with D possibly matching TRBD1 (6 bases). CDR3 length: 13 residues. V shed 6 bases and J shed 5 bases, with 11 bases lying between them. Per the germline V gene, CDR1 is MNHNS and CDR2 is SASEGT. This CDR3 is CASRLDSRNTIYF. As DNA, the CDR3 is TGTGCCAGCAGATTGGACAGTAGAAACACCATATATTTT.

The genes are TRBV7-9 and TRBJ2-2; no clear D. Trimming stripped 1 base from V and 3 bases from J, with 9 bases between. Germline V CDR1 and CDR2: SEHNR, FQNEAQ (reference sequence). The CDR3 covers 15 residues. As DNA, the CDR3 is TGTGCCAGCAGCTTAGATGAGAGCTACACCGGGGAGCTGTTTTTT. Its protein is CASSLDESYTGELFF.

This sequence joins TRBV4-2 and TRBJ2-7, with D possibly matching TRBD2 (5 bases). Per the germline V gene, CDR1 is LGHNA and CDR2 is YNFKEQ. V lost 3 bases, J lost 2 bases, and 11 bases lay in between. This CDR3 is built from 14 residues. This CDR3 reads CASSQEEFTYEQYF. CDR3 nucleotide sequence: TGTGCCAGCAGCCAGGAGGAATTCACCTACGAGCAGTACTTC.

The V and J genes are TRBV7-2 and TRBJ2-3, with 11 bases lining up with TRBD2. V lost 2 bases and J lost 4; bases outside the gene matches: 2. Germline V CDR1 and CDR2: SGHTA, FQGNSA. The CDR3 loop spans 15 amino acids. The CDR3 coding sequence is TGTGCCAGCAGCTTACTAGCGGGAGGCGCAGATACGCAGTATTTT. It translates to CASSLLAGGADTQYF.

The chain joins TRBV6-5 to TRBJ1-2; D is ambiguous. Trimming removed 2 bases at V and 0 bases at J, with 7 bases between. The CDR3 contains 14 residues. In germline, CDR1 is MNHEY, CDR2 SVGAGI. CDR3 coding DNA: TGTGCCAGCAGTTACCTAGGAGCTAACTATGGCTACACCTTC. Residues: CASSYLGANYGYTF.

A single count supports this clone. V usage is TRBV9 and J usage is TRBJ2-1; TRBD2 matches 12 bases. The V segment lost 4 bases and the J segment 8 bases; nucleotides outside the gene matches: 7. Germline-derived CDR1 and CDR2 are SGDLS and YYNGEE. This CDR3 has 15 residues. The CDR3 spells CASSYGLAGSDEQFF. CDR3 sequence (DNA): TGTGCCAGCAGCTATGGACTAGCGGGATCGGATGAGCAGTTCTTC.

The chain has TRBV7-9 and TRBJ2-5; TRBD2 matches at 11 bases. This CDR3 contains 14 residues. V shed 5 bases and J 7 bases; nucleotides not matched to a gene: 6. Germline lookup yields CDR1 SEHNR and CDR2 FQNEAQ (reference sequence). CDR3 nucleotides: TGTGCCAGCAGCCCGGGACTAGCGGAGGGGACCCAGTACTTC. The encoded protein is CASSPGLAEGTQYF.

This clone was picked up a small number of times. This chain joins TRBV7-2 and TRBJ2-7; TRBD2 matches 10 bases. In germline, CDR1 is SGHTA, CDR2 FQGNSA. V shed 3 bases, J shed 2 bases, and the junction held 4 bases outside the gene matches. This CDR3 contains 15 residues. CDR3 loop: CASSFSGLAAYEQYF. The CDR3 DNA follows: TGTGCCAGCAGCTTCTCCGGACTAGCGGCCTACGAGCAGTACTTC.

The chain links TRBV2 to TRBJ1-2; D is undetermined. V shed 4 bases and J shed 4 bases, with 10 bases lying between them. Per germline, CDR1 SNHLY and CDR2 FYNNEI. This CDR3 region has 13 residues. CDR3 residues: CASSGRSIYGYTF. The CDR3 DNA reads TGTGCCAGCAGTGGACGGAGTATCTATGGCTACACCTTC. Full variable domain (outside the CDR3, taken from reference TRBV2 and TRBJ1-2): EPEVTQTPSHQVTQMGQEVILRCVPISNHLYFYWYRQILGQKVEFLVSFYNNEISEKSEIFDDQFSVERPDGSNFTLKIRSTKLEDSAMYFCASSGRSIYGYTFGSGTRLTVV.

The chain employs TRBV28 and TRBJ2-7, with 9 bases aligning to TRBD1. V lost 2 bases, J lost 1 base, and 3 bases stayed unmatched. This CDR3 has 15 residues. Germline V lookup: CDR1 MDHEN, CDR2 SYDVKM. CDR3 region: CASSLGTGWSYEQYF. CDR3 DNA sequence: TGTGCCAGCAGTTTAGGGACAGGGTGGTCCTACGAGCAGTACTTC.

The CDR3 nucleotides read TGTGCCAGCAGCCCATCTAGCGGGGGGGCCTTTGGCGGGGAGCTGTTTTTT. Its translation is CASSPSSGGAFGGELFF. V gene TRBV13 combines with J gene TRBJ2-2; 12 bases are a match to TRBD2. CDR1 and CDR2 (germline): PRHDT, FYEKMQ (reference sequence). The CDR3 consists of 17 residues. V shed 5 bases and J 7 bases; nucleotides not matched to a gene: 11.

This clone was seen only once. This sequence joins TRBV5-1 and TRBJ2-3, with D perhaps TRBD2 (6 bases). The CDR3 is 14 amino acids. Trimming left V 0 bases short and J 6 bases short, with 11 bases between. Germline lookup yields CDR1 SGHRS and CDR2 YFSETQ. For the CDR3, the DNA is TGCGCCAGCAGCTTGGTTGGAGGGGCGGATACGCAGTATTTT. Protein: CASSLVGGADTQYF.

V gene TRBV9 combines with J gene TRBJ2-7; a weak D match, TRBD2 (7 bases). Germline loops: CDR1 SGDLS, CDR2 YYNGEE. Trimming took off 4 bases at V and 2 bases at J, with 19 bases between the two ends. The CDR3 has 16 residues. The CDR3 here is CASSPRKGGATYEQYF. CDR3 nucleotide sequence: TGTGCCAGCAGCCCGCGAAAGGGGGGGGCGACCTACGAGCAGTACTTC.

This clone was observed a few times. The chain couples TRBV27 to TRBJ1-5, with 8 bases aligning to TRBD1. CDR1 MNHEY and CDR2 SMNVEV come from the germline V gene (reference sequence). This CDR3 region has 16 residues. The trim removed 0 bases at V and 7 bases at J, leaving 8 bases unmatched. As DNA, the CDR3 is TGTGCCAGCAGTTTATCGTCCAGGGGGCCCCGCCAGCCCCAGCATTTT. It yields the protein CASSLSSRGPRQPQHF.